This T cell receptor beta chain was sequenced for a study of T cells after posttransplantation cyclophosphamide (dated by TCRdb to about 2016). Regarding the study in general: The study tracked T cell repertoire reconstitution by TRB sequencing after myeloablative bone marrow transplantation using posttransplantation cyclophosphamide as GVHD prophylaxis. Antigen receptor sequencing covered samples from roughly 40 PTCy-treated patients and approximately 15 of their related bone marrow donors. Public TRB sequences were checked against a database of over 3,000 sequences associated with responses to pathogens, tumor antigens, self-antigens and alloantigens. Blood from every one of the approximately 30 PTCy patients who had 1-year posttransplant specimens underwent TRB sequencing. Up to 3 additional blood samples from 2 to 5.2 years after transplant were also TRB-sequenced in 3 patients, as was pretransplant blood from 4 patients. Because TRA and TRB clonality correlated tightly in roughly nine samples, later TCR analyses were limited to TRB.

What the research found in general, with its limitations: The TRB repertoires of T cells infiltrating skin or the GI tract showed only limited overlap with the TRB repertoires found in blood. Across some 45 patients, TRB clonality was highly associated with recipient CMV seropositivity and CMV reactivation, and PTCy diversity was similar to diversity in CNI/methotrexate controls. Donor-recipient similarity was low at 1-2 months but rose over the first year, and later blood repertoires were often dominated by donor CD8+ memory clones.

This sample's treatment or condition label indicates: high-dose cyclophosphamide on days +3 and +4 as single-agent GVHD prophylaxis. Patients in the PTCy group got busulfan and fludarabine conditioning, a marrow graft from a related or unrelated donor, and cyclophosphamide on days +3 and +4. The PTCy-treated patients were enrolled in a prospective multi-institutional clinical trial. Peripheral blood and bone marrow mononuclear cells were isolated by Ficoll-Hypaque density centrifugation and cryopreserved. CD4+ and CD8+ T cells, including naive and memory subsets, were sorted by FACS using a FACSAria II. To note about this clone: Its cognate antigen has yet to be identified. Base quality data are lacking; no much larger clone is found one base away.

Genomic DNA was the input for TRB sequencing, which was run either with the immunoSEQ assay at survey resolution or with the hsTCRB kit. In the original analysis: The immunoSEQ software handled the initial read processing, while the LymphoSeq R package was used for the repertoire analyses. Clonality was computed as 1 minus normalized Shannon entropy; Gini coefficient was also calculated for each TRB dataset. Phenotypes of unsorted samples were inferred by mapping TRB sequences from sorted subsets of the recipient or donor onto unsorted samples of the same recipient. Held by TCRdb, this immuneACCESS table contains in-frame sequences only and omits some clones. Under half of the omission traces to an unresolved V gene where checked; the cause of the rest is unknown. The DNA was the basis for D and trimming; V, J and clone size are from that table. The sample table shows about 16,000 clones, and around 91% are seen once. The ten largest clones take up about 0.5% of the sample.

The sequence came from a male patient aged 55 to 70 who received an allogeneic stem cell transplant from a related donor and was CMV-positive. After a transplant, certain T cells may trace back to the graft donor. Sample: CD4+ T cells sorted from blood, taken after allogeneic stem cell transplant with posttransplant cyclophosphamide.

Read as DNA, the sequence is TGTGCCAGCAGCCTACCGGGACAGGTTGATCAGCCCCAGCATTTT. Its coded protein is CASSLPGQVDQPQHF. The sequence links TRBV28 to TRBJ1-5; 8 middle bases align to TRBD1. CDR1 and CDR2, per the germline V gene, are MDHEN and SYDVKM. Trimming accounts for 6 bases at V and 5 bases at J, while the number of junction bases matched to no gene is 9. Including cysteine and phenylalanine, the CDR3 has 15 amino acids. The entry retains the CDR3 DNA only, 45 bases that are in frame from base 1.